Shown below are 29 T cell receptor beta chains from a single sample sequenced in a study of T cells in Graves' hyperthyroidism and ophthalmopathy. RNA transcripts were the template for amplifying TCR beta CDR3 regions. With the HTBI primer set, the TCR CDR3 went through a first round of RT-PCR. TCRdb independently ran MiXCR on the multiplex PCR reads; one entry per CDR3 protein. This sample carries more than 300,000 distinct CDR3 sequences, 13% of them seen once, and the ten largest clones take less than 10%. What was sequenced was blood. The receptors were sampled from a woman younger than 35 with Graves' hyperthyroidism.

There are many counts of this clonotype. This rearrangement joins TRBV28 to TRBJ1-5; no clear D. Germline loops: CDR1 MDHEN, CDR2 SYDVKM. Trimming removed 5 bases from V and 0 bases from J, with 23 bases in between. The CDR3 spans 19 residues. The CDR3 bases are TGTGCCAGCAGTCCCGGACTGCGGACGAGTTCAGGTAGCAATCAGCCCCAGCATTTT. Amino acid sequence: CASSPGLRTSSGSNQPQHF.

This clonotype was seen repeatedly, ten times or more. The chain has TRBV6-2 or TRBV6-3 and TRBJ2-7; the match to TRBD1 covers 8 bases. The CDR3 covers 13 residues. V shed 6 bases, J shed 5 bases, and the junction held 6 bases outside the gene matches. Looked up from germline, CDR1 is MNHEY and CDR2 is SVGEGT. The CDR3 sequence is CASRGTGADEQYF. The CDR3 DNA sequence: TGTGCCAGCAGGGGGACAGGTGCAGACGAGCAGTACTTC.

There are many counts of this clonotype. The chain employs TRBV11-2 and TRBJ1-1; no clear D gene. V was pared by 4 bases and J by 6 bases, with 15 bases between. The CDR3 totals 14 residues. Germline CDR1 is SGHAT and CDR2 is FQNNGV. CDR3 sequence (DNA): TGTGCCAGCAGCTCGGTTAAGGGTATCGCTGAAGCTTTCTTT. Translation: CASSSVKGIAEAFF. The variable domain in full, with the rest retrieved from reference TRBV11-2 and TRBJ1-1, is EAGVAQSPRYKIIEKRQSVAFWCNPISGHATLYWYQQILGQGPKLLIQFQNNGVVDDSQLPKDRFSAERLKGVDSTLKIQPAKLEDSAVYLCASSSVKGIAEAFFGQGTRLTVV.

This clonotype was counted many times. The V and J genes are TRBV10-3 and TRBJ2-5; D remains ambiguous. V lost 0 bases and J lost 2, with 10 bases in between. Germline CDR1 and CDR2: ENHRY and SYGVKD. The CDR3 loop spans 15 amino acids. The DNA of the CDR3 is TGTGCCATCAGTGAGTCGACTCGGGTACAAGAGACCCAGTACTTC. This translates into CAISESTRVQETQYF.

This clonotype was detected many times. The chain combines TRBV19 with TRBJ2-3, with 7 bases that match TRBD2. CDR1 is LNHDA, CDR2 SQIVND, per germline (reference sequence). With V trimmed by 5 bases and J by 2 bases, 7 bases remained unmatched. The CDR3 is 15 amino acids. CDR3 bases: TGTGCCAGTAGTGCGCGGGGGTTCTACACAGATACGCAGTATTTT. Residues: CASSARGFYTDTQYF.

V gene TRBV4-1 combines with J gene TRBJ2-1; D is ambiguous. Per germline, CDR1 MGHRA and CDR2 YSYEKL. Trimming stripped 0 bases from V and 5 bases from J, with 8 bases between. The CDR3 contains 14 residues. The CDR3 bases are TGCGCCAGCAGCCAAGATTTAGGTGACAATGAGCAGTTCTTC. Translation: CASSQDLGDNEQFF.

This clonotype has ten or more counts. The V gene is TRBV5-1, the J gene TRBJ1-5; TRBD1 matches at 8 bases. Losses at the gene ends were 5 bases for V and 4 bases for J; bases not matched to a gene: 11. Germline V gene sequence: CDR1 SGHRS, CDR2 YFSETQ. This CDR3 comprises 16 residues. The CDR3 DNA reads TGCGCCAGCAGGATTGGGACAGGAGGTAGAAATCAGCCCCAGCATTTT. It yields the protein CASRIGTGGRNQPQHF.

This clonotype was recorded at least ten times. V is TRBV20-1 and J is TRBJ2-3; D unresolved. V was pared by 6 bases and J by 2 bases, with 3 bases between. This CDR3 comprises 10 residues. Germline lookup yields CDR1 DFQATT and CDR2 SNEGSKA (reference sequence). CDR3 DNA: TGCAGTGCCCCCACAGATACGCAGTATTTT. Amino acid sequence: CSAPTDTQYF.

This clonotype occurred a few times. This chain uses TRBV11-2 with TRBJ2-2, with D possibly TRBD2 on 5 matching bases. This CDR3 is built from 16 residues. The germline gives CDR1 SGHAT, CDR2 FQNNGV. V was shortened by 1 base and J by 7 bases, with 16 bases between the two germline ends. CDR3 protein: CASSLGGGLGSGELFF. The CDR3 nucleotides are TGTGCCAGCAGCTTAGGGGGTGGACTGGGGAGCGGGGAGCTGTTTTTT.

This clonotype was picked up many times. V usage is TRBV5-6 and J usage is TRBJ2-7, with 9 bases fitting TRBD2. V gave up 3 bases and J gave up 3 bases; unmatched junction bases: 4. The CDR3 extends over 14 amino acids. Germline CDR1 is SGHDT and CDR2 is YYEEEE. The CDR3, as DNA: TGTGCCAGCAGCTCTAGCGGGGCAGGCTACGAGCAGTACTTC. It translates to CASSSSGAGYEQYF.

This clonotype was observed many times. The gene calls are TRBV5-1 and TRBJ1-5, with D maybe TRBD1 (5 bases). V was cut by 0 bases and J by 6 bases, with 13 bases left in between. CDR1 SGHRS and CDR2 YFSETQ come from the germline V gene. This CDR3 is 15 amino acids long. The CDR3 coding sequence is TGCGCCAGCAGCTTGGGGGGCCTCGGAGGTCAGCCCCAGCATTTT. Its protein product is CASSLGGLGGQPQHF.

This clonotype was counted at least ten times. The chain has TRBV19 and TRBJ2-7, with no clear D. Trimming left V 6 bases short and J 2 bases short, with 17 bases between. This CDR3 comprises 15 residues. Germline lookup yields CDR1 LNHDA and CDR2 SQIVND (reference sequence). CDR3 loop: CASSQFTGRTYEQYF. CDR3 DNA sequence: TGTGCCAGTAGCCAATTTACGGGTCGGACCTACGAGCAGTACTTC. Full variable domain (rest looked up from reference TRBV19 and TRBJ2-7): DGGITQSPKYLFRKEGQNVTLSCEQNLNHDAMYWYRQDPGQGLRLIYYSQIVNDFQKGDIAEGYSVSREKKESFPLTVTSAQKNPTAFYLCASSQFTGRTYEQYFGPGTRLTVT.

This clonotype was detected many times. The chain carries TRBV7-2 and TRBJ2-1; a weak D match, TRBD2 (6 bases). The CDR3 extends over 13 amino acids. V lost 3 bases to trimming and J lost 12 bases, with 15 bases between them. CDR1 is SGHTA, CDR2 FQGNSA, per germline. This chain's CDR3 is CASSFIAARSQFF. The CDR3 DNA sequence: TGTGCCAGCAGCTTCATAGCGGCTAGGTCGCAGTTCTTC.

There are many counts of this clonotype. CDR3 sequence: CASSLWAGNGYTF. DNA for the CDR3: TGTGCCAGCAGTTTATGGGCAGGGAATGGCTACACCTTC. The genes are TRBV28 and TRBJ1-2, with D possibly matching TRBD1 (5 bases). CDR3 length: 13 residues. The V gene lost 0 bases and the J gene lost 6 bases, with 8 bases spanning the gap. Germline V gene sequence: CDR1 MDHEN, CDR2 SYDVKM.

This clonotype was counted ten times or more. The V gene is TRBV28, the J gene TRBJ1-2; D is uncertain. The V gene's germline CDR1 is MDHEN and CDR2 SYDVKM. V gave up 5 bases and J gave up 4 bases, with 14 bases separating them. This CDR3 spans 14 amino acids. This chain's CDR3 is CASSPPDFFYGYTF. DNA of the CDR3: TGTGCCAGCAGTCCCCCCGACTTTTTCTATGGCTACACCTTC.

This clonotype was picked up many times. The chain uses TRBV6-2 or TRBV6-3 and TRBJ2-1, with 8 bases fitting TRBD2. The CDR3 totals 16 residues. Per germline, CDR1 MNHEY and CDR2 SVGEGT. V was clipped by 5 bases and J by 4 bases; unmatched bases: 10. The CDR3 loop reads CASSPSTSGLYNEQFF. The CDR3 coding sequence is TGTGCCAGCAGTCCCTCAACTAGCGGCCTTTACAATGAGCAGTTCTTC.

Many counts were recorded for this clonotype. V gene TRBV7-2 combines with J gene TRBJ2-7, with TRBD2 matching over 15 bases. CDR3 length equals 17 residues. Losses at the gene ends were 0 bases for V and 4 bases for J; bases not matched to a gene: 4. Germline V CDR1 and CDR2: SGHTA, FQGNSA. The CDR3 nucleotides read TGTGCCAGCAGCTTAGCCGGGACTAGCGGGAGGAAGTACGAGCAGTACTTC. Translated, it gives CASSLAGTSGRKYEQYF.

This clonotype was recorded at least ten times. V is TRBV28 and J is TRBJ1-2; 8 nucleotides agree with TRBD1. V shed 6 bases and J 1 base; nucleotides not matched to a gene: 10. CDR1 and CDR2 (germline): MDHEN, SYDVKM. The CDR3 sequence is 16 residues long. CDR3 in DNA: TGTGCCAGCAGCCCAGGGGGCGCGGGGGATAACTATGGCTACACCTTC. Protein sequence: CASSPGGAGDNYGYTF.

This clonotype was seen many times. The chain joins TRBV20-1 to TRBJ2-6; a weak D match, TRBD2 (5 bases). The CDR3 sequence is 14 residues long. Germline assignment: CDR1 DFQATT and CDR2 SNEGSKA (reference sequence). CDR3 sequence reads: CSDWKDSGANVLTF. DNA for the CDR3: TGCTCGGACTGGAAAGACTCTGGGGCCAACGTCCTGACTTTC.

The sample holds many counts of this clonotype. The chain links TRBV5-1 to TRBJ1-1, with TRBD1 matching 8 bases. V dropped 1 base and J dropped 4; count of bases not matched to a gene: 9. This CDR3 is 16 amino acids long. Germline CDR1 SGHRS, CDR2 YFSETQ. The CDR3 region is CASSLIGVGTGTEAFF. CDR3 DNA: TGCGCCAGCAGCTTGATCGGAGTGGGGACAGGCACTGAAGCTTTCTTT.

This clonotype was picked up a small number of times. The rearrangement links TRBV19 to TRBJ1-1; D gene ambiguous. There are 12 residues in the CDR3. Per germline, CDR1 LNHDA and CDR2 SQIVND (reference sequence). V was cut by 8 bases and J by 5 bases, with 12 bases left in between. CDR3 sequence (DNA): TGTGCCAGTTCCAGAATTGGGACTGAAGCTTTCTTT. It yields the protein CASSRIGTEAFF.

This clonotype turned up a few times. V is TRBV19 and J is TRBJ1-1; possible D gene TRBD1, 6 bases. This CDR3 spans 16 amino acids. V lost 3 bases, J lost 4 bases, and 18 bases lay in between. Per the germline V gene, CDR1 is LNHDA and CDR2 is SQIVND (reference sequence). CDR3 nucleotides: TGTGCCAGTAGTATCTATATAGGCAGGGGAAGCACTGAAGCTTTCTTT. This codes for CASSIYIGRGSTEAFF.

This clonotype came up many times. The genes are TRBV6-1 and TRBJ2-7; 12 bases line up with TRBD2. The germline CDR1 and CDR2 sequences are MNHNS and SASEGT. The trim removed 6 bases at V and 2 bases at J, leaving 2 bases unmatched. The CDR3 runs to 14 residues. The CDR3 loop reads CASRRLAGAYEQYF. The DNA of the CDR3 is TGTGCCAGCAGGCGACTAGCGGGAGCCTACGAGCAGTACTTC.

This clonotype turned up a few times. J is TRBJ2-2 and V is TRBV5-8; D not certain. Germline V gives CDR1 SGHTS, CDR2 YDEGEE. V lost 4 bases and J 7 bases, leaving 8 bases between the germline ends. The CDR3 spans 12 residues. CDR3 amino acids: CASSRDRGELFF. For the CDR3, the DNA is TGTGCCAGCAGCCGAGACCGCGGGGAGCTGTTTTTT.

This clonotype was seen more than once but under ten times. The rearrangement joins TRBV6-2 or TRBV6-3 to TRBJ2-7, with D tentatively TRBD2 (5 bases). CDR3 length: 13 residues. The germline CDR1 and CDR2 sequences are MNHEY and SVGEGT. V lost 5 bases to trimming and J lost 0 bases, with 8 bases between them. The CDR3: CASSDGDSYEQYF. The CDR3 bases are TGTGCCAGCAGTGACGGGGACTCCTACGAGCAGTACTTC.

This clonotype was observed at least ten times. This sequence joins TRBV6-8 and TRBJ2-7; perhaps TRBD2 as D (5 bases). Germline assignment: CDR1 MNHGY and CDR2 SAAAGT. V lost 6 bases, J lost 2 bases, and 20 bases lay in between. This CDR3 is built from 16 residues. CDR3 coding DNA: TGTGCCAGCAGCCCGGTTAGAGGGAGTAGGCCCTACGAGCAGTACTTC. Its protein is CASSPVRGSRPYEQYF.

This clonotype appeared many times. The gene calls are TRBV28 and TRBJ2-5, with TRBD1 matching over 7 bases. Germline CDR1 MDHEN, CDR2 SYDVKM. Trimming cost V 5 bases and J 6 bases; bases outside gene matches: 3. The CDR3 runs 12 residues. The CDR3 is CASSRTGKTQYF. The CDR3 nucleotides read TGTGCCAGCAGTCGGACAGGAAAGACCCAGTACTTC.

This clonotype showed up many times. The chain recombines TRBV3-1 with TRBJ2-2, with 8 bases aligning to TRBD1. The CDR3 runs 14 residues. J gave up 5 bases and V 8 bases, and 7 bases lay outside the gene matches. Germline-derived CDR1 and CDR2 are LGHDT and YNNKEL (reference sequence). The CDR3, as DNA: TGTGCCAGCCGACAGGGGAAGAAAACCGGGGAGCTGTTTTTT. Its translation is CASRQGKKTGELFF.

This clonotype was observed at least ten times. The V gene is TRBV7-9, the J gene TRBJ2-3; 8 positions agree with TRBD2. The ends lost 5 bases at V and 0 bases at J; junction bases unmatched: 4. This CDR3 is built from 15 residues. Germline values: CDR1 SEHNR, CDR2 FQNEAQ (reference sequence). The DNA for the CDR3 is TGTGCCAGCAGCCCAGCGGGGGTGAGCACAGATACGCAGTATTTT. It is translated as CASSPAGVSTDTQYF.